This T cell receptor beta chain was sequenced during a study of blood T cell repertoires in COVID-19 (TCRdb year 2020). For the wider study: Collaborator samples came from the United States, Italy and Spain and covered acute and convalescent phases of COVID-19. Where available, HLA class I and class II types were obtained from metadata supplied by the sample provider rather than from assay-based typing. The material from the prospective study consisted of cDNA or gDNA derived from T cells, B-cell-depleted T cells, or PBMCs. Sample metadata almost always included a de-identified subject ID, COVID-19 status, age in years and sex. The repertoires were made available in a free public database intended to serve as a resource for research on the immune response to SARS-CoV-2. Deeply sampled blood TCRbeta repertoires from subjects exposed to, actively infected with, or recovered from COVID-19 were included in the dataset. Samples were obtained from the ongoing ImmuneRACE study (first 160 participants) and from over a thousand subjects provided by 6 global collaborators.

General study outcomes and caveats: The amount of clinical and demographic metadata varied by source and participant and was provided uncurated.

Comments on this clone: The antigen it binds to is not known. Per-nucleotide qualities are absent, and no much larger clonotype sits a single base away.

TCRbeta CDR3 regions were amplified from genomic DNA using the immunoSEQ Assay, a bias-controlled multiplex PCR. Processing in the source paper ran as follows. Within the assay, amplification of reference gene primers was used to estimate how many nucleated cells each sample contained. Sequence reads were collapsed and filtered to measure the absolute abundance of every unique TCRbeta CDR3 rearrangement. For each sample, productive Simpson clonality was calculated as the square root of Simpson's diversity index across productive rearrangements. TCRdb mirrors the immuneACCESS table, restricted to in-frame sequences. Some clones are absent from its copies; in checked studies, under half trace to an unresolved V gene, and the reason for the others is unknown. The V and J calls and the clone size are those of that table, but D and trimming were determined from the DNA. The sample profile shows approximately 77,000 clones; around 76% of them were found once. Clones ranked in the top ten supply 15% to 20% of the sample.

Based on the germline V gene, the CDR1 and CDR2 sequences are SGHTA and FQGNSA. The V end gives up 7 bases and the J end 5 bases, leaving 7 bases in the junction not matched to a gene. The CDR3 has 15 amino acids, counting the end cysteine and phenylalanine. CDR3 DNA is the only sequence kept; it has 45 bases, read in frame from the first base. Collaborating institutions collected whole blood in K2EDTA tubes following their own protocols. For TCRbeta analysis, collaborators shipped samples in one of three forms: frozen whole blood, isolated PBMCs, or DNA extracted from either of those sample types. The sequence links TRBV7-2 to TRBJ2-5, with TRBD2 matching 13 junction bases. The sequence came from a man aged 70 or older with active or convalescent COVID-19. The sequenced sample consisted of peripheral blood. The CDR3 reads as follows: CASTPLAGGRETQYF. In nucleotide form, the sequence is TGTGCCAGCACCCCACTAGCGGGGGGGCGGGAGACCCAGTACTTC.